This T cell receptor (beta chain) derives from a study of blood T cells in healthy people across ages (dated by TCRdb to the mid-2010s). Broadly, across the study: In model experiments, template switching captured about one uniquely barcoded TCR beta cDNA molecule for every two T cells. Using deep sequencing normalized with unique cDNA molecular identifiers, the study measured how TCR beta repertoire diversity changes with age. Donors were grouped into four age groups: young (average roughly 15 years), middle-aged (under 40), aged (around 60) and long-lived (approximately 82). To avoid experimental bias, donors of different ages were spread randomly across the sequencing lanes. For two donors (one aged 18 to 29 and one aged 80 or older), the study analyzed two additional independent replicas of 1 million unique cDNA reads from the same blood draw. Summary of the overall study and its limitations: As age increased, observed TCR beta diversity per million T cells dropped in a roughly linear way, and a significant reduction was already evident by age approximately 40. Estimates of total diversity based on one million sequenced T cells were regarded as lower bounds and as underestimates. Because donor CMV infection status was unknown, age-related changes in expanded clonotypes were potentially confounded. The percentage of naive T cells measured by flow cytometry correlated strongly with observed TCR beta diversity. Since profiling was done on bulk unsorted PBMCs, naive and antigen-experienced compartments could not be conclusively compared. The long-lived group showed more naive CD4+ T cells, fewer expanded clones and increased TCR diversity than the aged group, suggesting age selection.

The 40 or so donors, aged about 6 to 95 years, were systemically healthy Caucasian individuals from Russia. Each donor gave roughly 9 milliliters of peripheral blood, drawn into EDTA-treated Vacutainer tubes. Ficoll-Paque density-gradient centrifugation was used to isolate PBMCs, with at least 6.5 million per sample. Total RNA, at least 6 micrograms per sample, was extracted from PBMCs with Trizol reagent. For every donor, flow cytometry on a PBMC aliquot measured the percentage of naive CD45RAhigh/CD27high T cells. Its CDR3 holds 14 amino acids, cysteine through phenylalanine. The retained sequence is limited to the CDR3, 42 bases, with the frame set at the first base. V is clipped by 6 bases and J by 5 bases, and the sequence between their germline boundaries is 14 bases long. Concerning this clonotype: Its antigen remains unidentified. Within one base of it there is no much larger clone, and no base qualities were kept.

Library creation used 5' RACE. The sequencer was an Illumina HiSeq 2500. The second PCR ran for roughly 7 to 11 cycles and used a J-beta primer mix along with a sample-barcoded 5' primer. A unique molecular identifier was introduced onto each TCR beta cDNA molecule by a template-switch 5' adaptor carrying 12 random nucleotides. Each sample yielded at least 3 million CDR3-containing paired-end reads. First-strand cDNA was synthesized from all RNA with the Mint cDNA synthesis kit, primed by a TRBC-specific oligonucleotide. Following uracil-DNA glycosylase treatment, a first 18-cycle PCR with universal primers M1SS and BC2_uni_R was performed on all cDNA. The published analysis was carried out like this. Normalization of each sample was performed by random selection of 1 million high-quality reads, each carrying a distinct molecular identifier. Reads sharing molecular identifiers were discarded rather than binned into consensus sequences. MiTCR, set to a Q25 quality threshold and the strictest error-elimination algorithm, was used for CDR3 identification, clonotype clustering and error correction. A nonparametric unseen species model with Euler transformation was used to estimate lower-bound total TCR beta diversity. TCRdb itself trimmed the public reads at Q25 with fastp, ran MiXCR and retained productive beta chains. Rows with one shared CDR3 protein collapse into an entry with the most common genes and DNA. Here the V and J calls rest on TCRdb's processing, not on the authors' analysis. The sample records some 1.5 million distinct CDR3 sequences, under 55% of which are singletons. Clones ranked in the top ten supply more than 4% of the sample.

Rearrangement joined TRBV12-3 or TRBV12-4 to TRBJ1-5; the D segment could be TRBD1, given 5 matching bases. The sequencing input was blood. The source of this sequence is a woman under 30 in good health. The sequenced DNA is TGTGCCAGCAGACGGGGGGGACTGCATCAGCCCCAGCATTTT. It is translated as CASRRGGLHQPQHF.